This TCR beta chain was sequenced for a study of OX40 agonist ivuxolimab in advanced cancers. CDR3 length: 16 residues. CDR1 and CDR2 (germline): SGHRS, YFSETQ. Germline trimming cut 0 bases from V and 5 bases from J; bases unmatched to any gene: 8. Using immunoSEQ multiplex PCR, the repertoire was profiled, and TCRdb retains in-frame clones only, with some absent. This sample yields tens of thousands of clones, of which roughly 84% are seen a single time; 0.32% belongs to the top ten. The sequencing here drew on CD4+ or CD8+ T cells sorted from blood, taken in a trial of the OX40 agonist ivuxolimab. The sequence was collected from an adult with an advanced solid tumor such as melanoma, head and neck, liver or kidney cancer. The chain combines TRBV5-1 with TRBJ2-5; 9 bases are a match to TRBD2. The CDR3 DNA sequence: TGCGCCAGCAGCTTGGCTTTAGCGGGGGCCTACGAGACCCAGTACTTC. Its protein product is CASSLALAGAYETQYF. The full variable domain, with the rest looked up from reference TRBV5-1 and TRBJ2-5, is KAGVTQTPRYLIKTRGQQVTLSCSPISGHRSVSWYQQTPGQGLQFLFEYFSETQRNKGNFPGRFSGRQFSNSRSEMNVSTLELGDSALYLCASSLALAGAYETQYFGPGTRLLVL.